This entry lists 14 T cell receptor beta chains sequenced from one sample in a study of T cells in Graves' hyperthyroidism and ophthalmopathy. Researchers amplified the TCR beta CDR3 regions from RNA transcripts. Researchers ran a first-round RT-PCR on the TCR CDR3 using the HTBI primer set. TCRdb itself ran the multiplex PCR reads through MiXCR, one entry per CDR3 protein. This table has 300,000 to 450,000 distinct CDR3 sequences, under 15% appearing once. The sequenced material came from blood. The origin of the receptors is a woman younger than 45 with Graves' hyperthyroidism.

At least ten counts were recorded for this clonotype. The J gene is TRBJ1-4, the V gene TRBV27; D not resolved. This CDR3 comprises 14 residues. Germline V gene data show CDR1 as MNHEY and CDR2 as SMNVEV (reference sequence). Trimming took off 3 bases at V and 3 bases at J, with 8 bases between the two ends. CDR3 DNA sequence: TGTGCCAGCAGTTTGCTTACAGCTAATGAAAAACTGTTTTTT. It specifies CASSLLTANEKLFF.

This chain links TRBV28 with TRBJ2-5; no clear D. Germline V gene sequence: CDR1 MDHEN, CDR2 SYDVKM. Trimming left V 7 bases short and J 1 base short, with 7 bases between. CDR3 length equals 12 residues. The CDR3 nucleotides are TGTGCCAGCAAAGACCCCCAAGAGACCCAGTACTTC. This encodes CASKDPQETQYF.

This clonotype was counted at least ten times. The rearrangement links TRBV12-3 or TRBV12-4 to TRBJ2-1; 9 bases line up with TRBD2. V shed 6 bases, J shed 0 bases, and the junction held 3 bases outside the gene matches. The CDR3 contains 15 residues. The CDR3 DNA follows: TGTGCCAGCAGCTTGACTAGCGGCTCCTACAATGAGCAGTTCTTC. This encodes CASSLTSGSYNEQFF.

The genes are TRBV12-3 or TRBV12-4 and TRBJ2-3; 11 nucleotides match TRBD2. V shed 6 bases and J 4 bases; nucleotides not matched to a gene: 6. The CDR3 length is 15 residues. DNA of the CDR3: TGTGCCAGCAGCCTTATAGCGGGAGGGTCAGATACGCAGTATTTT. It translates to CASSLIAGGSDTQYF.

This clonotype was recorded many times. The genes are TRBV2 and TRBJ1-5; D is unresolved. The CDR3 has 13 residues. Germline V CDR1 and CDR2: SNHLY, FYNNEI. The V and J ends lost 3 bases and 5 bases respectively, with 8 bases between them. CDR3 in DNA: TGTGCCAGCAGTGATAGCAGTCATCAGCCCCAGCATTTT. It translates to CASSDSSHQPQHF. The full variable domain, with the rest looked up from reference TRBV2 and TRBJ1-5, is EPEVTQTPSHQVTQMGQEVILRCVPISNHLYFYWYRQILGQKVEFLVSFYNNEISEKSEIFDDQFSVERPDGSNFTLKIRSTKLEDSAMYFCASSDSSHQPQHFGDGTRLSIL.

This clonotype was seen a handful of times. The chain is built from TRBV27 and TRBJ2-1; D is perhaps TRBD1 or TRBD2 (5 bases each). The CDR3 sequence is 12 residues long. V was shortened by 4 bases and J by 12 bases, with 13 bases between the two germline ends. The germline gives CDR1 MNHEY, CDR2 SMNVEV (reference sequence). The CDR3 sequence: CASSSLPGPQFF. The CDR3, as DNA: TGTGCCAGCAGTTCTCTCCCGGGACCGCAGTTCTTC.

This clonotype was detected a few times. The rearrangement joins TRBV12-3 or TRBV12-4 to TRBJ1-5; no reliable D call. The length of the CDR3 is 14 residues. The V and J ends lost 4 bases and 0 bases respectively, with 7 bases between them. CDR3 DNA: TGTGCCAGCAGTTCCATTGATAGCAATCAGCCCCAGCATTTT. It translates to CASSSIDSNQPQHF.

This clonotype was observed at least ten times. The chain links TRBV7-9 to TRBJ2-5, with TRBD2 matching over 14 bases. The junction had 10 bases not matched to a gene; V was cut back by 5 bases and J by 5 bases. Germline lookup yields CDR1 SEHNR and CDR2 FQNEAQ (reference sequence). CDR3 length: 17 amino acids. Written as DNA, the CDR3 is TGTGCCAGCAGCCAAAACAAGGGACTAGCGGGAGAGGAGACCCAGTACTTC. Translated: CASSQNKGLAGEETQYF.

This clonotype was seen repeatedly, ten times or more. The chain combines TRBV20-1 with TRBJ2-1; no reliable D call. V lost 2 bases and J lost 0, with 8 bases in between. This CDR3 contains 14 residues. Germline V gene sequence: CDR1 DFQATT, CDR2 SNEGSKA (reference sequence). CDR3 region: CSARSTNSYNEQFF. DNA of the CDR3: TGCAGTGCTAGAAGCACCAACTCCTACAATGAGCAGTTCTTC.

The chain has TRBV3-1 and TRBJ1-4; D is unclear. The CDR3 covers 12 residues. Germline CDR1 is LGHDT and CDR2 is YNNKEL (reference sequence). The V and J ends lost 9 bases and 8 bases respectively, with 13 bases between them. CDR3 in DNA: TGTGCCAGTCATGGGCGGGGAGAAAAACTGTTTTTT. Translating gives CASHGRGEKLFF. The entire variable domain, with the rest obtained from reference TRBV3-1 and TRBJ1-4, is as follows: DTAVSQTPKYLVTQMGNDKSIKCEQNLGHDTMYWYKQDSKKFLKIMFSYNNKELIINETVPNRFSPKSPDKAHLNLHINSLELGDSAVYFCASHGRGEKLFFGSGTQLSVL.

The table lists this clonotype with a few counts. The CDR3 loop reads CSVEIGTSRNQPQHF. For the CDR3, the DNA is TGCAGCGTTGAAATCGGGACCTCCAGGAATCAGCCCCAGCATTTT. V gene TRBV29-1 combines with J gene TRBJ1-5; a weak D match, TRBD1 (5 bases). Germline V CDR1 and CDR2: SQVTM, ANQGSEA. Trimming pared 2 bases from V and 4 bases from J, leaving 15 bases between. The CDR3 consists of 15 residues.

In regard to this clonotype: A much larger clone differs by one base, so this may be a read error. The chain uses TRBV5-1 and TRBJ2-2, with 7 positions matching TRBD1. The germline CDR1 and CDR2 sequences are SGHRS and YFSETQ. This CDR3 contains 15 residues. CDR3 nucleotides: TGCGCCAGCAGCCCCGGACAGGAGATCACCGAGGAGCTGTTTTTT. It encodes CASSPGQEITEELFF.

This clonotype occurred many times. The chain carries TRBV12-3 or TRBV12-4 and TRBJ2-7; 10 bases align to TRBD2. V was clipped by 6 bases and J by 5 bases; unmatched bases: 19. This CDR3 region has 18 residues. The CDR3 bases are TGTGCCAGCAGCTTATCCTGGGGAACCGGGACTAGCGTCGACGAGCAGTACTTC. This gives the protein CASSLSWGTGTSVDEQYF.

The genes are TRBV27 and TRBJ2-3; D remains ambiguous. The CDR3 spans 13 residues. V shed 0 bases and J shed 6 bases, with 7 bases lying between them. CDR1 is MNHEY, CDR2 SMNVEV, per germline (reference sequence). The DNA of the CDR3 is TGTGCCAGCAGTTTATCGTATCGGGATACGCAGTATTTT. Protein: CASSLSYRDTQYF.